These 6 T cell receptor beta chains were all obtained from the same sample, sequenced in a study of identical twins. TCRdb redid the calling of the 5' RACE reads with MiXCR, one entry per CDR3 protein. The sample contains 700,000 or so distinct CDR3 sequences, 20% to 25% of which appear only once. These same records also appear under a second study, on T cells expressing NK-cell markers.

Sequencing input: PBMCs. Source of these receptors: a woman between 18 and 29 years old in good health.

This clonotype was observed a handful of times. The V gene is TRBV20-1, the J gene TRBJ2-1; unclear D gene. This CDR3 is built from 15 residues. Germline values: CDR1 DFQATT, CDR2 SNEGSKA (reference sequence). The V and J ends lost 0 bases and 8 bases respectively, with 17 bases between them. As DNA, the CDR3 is TGCAGTGCTAGAGATCCGCGAACCAAGCCGGATGAGCAGTTCTTC. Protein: CSARDPRTKPDEQFF.

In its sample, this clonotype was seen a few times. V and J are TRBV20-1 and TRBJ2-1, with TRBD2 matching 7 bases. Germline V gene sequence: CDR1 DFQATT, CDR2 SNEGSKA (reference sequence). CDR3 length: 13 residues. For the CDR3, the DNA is TGCATGGGAGGGGCGCCCGAGATAAATGAGCAGTTCTTC. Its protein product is CMGGAPEINEQFF.

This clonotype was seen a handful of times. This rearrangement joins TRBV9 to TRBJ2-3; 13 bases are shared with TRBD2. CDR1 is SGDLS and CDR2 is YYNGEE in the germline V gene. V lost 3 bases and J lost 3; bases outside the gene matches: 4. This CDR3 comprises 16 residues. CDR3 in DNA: TGTGCCAGCAGCGCCCGACTAGCGGGAGGAACAGATACGCAGTATTTT. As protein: CASSARLAGGTDTQYF.

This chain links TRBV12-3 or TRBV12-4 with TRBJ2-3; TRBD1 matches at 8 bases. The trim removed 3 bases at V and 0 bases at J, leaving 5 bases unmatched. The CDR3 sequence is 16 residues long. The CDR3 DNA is TGTGCCAGCAGTTTGGGACAGGTCTCAAGCACAGATACGCAGTATTTT. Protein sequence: CASSLGQVSSTDTQYF.

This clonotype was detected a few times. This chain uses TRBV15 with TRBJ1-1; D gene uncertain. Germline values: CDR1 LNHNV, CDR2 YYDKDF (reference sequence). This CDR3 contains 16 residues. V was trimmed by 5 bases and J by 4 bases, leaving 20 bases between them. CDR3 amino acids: CATSFSLLSVGTEAFF. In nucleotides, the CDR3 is TGTGCCACCAGCTTCTCCCTCCTTTCTGTCGGCACTGAAGCTTTCTTT. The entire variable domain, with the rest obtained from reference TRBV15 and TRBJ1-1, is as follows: DAMVIQNPRYQVTQFGKPVTLSCSQTLNHNVMYWYQQKSSQAPKLLFHYYDKDFNNEADTPDNFQSRRPNTSFCFLDIRSPGLGDTAMYLCATSFSLLSVGTEAFFGQGTRLTVV.

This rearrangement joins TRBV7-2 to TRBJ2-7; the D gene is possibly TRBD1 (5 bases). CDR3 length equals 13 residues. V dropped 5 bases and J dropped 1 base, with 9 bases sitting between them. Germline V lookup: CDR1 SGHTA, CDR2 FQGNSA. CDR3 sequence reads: CASSTAGSYEQYF. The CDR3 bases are TGTGCCAGCAGCACTGCAGGGTCCTACGAGCAGTACTTC.